This TCR beta chain was retrieved from a study of blood T cell repertoires in COVID-19. The CDR3 runs to 15 residues. With V trimmed by 4 bases and J by 3 bases, 5 bases remained unmatched. Germline V gives CDR1 MNHEY, CDR2 SVGAGI. TCRdb's table, derived via immunoSEQ multiplex PCR, lists solely in-frame clones and lacks some. The table shows about 200,000 clones, with 80% to 90% occurring only once. This clone has just a few counts. The TCR comes from a human donor in a cohort sampled during active COVID-19. V gene TRBV6-5 combines with J gene TRBJ1-2, with 10 nucleotides matching TRBD1. The sequencing sample was made of peripheral blood. The DNA for the CDR3 is TGTGCCAGCAGTTCCCGCGGGACAGGGGACTATGGCTACACCTTC. Translation gives CASSSRGTGDYGYTF.